The source of this TCR beta chain is a study of T cells after yellow fever vaccination. Points from the study as a whole: There was a possibility that FACS-sorted repertoires contained abundant clonotypes contaminating from the bulk population. Only a minor proportion of clonotypes was detected across both CD4 and CD8 compartments.

J was trimmed by 0 bases and V by 6 bases; bases with no gene match: 3. Per the germline V gene, CDR1 is DFQATT and CDR2 is SNEGSKA (reference sequence). CDR3 length: 13 residues. TCRdb used MiXCR to reprocess the 5' RACE reads, holding one entry per CDR3 protein. This sample carries about 580,000 distinct CDR3 sequences, around 17% of them seen once, and the ten largest clones take roughly 17%. Concerning this clonotype itself: As yet, its antigen is unknown.

The rearrangement joins TRBV20-1 to TRBJ1-2; TRBD1 aligns across 8 bases. The source was PBMCs, collected less than 6 days after the first yellow fever vaccination. This sequence originates from a man aged 18 to 30 who received the YFV17D yellow fever vaccine. The CDR3 loop is CSAWDRSNYGYTF. CDR3 bases: TGCAGTGCCTGGGACAGGTCTAACTATGGCTACACCTTC.